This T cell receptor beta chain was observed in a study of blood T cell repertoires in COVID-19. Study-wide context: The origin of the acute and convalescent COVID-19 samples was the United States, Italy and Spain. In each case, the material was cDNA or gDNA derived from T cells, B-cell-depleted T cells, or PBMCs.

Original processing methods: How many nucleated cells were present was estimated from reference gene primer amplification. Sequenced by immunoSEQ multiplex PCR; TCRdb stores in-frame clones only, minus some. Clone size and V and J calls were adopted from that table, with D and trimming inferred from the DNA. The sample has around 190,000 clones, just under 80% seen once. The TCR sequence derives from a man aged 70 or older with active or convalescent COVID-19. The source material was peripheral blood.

The CDR3 nucleotides read TGTGCCAGCAGTGAGGTGCGGCGACCTACCTACGAGCAGTACTTC. Encoded protein: CASSEVRRPTYEQYF. The chain uses TRBV2 and TRBJ2-7; D ambiguous. The CDR3 totals 15 residues. The V end was cut by 3 bases, the J end by 2 bases, with 14 bases between. Per the germline V gene, CDR1 is SNHLY and CDR2 is FYNNEI.